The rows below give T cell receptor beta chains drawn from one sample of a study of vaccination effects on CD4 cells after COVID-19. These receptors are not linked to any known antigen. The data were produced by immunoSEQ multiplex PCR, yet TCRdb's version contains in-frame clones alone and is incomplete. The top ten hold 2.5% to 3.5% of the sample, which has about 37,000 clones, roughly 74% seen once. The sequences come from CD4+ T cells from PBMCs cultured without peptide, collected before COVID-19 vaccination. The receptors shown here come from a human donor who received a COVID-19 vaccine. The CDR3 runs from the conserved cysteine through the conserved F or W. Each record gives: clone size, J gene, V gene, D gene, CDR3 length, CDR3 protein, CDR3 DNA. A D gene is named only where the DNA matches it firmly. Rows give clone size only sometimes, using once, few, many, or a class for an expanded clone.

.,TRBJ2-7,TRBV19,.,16,CASSRALGGGSYEQYF,TGTGCCAGTAGTAGAGCCCTGGGGGGCGGCTCCTACGAGCAGTACTTC
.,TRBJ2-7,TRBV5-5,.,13,CASSLGPPYEQYF,TGTGCCAGCAGCTTAGGACCACCCTACGAGCAGTACTTC
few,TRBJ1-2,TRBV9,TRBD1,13,CASSDRTGYGYTF,TGTGCCAGCAGCGACAGGACAGGGTATGGCTACACCTTC
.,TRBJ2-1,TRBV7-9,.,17,CASSLTQQGKGYNEQFF,TGTGCCAGCAGCTTAACGCAACAGGGAAAAGGCTACAATGAGCAGTTCTTC
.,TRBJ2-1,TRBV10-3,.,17,CAISETVRGGTYNEQFF,TGTGCCATCAGTGAGACCGTCAGGGGAGGGACCTACAATGAGCAGTTCTTC
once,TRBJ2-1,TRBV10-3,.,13,CAISTTPDNEQFF,TGTGCCATCAGTACCACTCCAGACAATGAGCAGTTCTTC
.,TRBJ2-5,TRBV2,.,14,CASSWGGVGETQYF,TGTGCCAGCAGCTGGGGTGGAGTGGGGGAGACCCAGTACTTC
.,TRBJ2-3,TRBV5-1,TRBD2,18,CASSPNPTSGGAVDTQYF,TGCGCCAGCAGCCCCAACCCTACTAGCGGGGGGGCGGTGGATACGCAGTATTTT
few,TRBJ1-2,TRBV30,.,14,CAWSVQARGYGYTF,TGTGCCTGGAGTGTACAGGCCCGGGGCTATGGCTACACCTTC
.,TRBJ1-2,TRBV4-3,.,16,CASSQERSRENYGYTF,TGCGCCAGCAGCCAAGAAAGGTCCCGGGAAAACTATGGCTACACCTTC
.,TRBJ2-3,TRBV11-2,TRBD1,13,CASSLEPAGGQYF,TGTGCCAGCAGCTTAGAACCGGCAGGGGGCCAGTATTTT
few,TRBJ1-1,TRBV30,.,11,CAQSPNTEAFF,TGTGCCCAGAGCCCGAACACTGAAGCTTTCTTT